This T cell receptor beta chain was captured by sequencing in a study of T cells in tuberculosis. The wider study: This South African cohort compared adolescents with or without latent tuberculosis against adults with active tuberculosis.

Time point: new active TB diagnosis, blood taken before or within 7 days of starting treatment. Points on this clone: Antigen specificity is unknown.

Sequencing used immunoSEQ multiplex PCR; TCRdb keeps in-frame clones, though not all of them. The data hold tens of thousands of clones, with roughly 94% observed a single time. Whole-study results and caveats: Classification accuracy was 87% (AUROC over 0.85) with the GMM-specific repertoire. Active tuberculosis alpha repertoires lay closer to GMM-specific TCRs than controls'.

Germline V gene sequence: CDR1 LNHNV, CDR2 YYDKDF (reference sequence). CDR3 length equals 16 residues. J was trimmed by 1 base and V by 0 bases; bases with no gene match: 5. This specimen consisted of PBMCs, obtained at tuberculosis diagnosis. This sequence joins TRBV15 and TRBJ2-7; 8 bases align to TRBD1. The sequence derives from an adult with tuberculosis. Some clones in this sample may be carry-over from other donors' samples. CDR3 region: CATSREGRTGSYEQYF. CDR3 DNA sequence: TGTGCCACCAGCAGAGAAGGAAGGACAGGGTCCTACGAGCAGTACTTC.